Listed below are T cell receptor beta chains from one sample, sequenced in a study of technical replicates of blood from several donors. Some clones are missing from TCRdb's copy, which holds only in-frame ones; the method was immunoSEQ multiplex PCR. The table lists 66,000 or so clones, less than 98% of them singletons, with about 0.2% in the top ten. What was sequenced was T cells isolated from PBMCs. These receptors were collected from a human donor in good health. Both conserved end residues are part of each CDR3. A D gene is named only where the DNA matches it firmly. Not every row has a clone size; where given, it reads once, few, many or a size class.

>.|TRBV2|TRBJ2-3|.
CATRIGTLEDTQYF
TGTGCCACCCGGATCGGGACACTGGAGGATACGCAGTATTTT
>.|TRBV27|TRBJ2-1|TRBD2
CASSLLGRGGYNEQFF
TGTGCCAGCAGTTTATTGGGGCGGGGGGGTTACAATGAGCAGTTCTTC
>.|TRBV4-1|TRBJ2-7|.
CASSQDPYYEQYF
TGCGCCAGCAGCCAAGATCCCTACTACGAGCAGTACTTC
>.|TRBV7-8|TRBJ2-7|TRBD1
CASSSKKFRDRGRDYEQYF
TGTGCCAGCAGCAGCAAGAAGTTCCGGGACAGGGGGCGAGACTACGAGCAGTACTTC
>.|TRBV10-3|TRBJ2-5|TRBD1
CAISDGTGSETQYF
TGTGCCATCAGTGATGGGACAGGGTCGGAGACCCAGTACTTC
>.|TRBV21-1|TRBJ1-4|.
CASSREKLFF
TGTGCCAGCTCGAGGGAAAAACTGTTTTTT
>.|TRBV30|TRBJ1-2|TRBD1
CAWTTGQGIYGYTF
TGTGCCTGGACAACGGGACAGGGGATCTATGGCTACACCTTC
>.|TRBV11-3|TRBJ2-2|.
CASSLDLTGTNYTGELFF
TGTGCCAGCAGCTTAGATTTAACCGGGACAAACTACACCGGGGAGCTGTTTTTT
>.|TRBV30|TRBJ1-1|.
CAWALAGSTEAFF
TGTGCCTGGGCCCTGGCGGGGAGTACTGAAGCTTTCTTT
>.|TRBV4-1|TRBJ2-5|.
CASSQRREETQYF
TGCGCCAGCAGCCAACGGAGGGAAGAGACCCAGTACTTC
>.|TRBV6-1|TRBJ2-7|.
CASSEVLRTNSYEQYF
TGTGCCAGCAGTGAAGTTCTTAGGACAAACTCCTACGAGCAGTACTTC
>once|TRBV15|TRBJ1-6|TRBD1
CATSSPAQGATPLHF
TGTGCCACCAGCTCGCCCGCCCAGGGGGCTACACCCCTCCACTTT
>.|TRBV10-3|TRBJ1-2|TRBD1
CAIRSGTGLNYGYTF
TGTGCCATCAGGTCCGGGACAGGTCTTAACTATGGCTACACCTTC
>.|TRBV15|TRBJ2-7|TRBD1
CATSFGQGYEQYF
TGTGCCACCAGCTTCGGACAGGGCTACGAGCAGTACTTC
>.|TRBV6-5|TRBJ2-7|TRBD2
CASRPPLGLSDEQYF
TGTGCCAGCAGGCCCCCCTTGGGACTAAGCGACGAGCAGTACTTC
>.|TRBV5-1|TRBJ1-2|.
CASSLGAQGLYYGYTF
TGCGCCAGCAGCTTGGGGGCACAGGGTCTATACTATGGCTACACCTTC
>once|TRBV25-1|TRBJ1-4|TRBD1
CASSGLGQGEEKLFF
TGTGCCAGCAGTGGCCTAGGACAGGGGGAGGAAAAACTGTTTTTT
>.|TRBV5-1|TRBJ1-1|TRBD1
CASSPGAGGFGAEAFF
TGCGCCAGCAGCCCTGGGGCAGGGGGGTTCGGGGCTGAAGCTTTCTTT
>.|TRBV9|TRBJ2-7|TRBD2
CASSEGGSYEQYF
TGTGCCAGCAGCGAGGGAGGGTCCTACGAGCAGTACTTC
>.|TRBV7-9|TRBJ1-2|.
CASSFERAGGYTF
TGTGCCAGCAGCTTCGAGAGGGCGGGAGGCTACACCTTC
>.|TRBV25-1|TRBJ2-5|TRBD1
CASSDPRVGDRVRNF
TGTGCCAGCAGTGACCCGCGCGTCGGGGACAGGGTCCGGAACTTC
>.|TRBV6-1|TRBJ1-6|.
CASSELPGDTPLHF
TGTGCCAGCAGTGAACTGCCAGGGGATACACCCCTCCACTTT
>.|TRBV5-1|TRBJ2-5|TRBD2
CASSFPTSGPETQYF
TGCGCCAGCAGCTTCCCCACTAGCGGACCAGAGACCCAGTACTTC
>.|TRBV11-2|TRBJ2-3|TRBD2
CASSPSLAGGTDTQYF
TGTGCCAGCAGCCCTTCCCTAGCGGGGGGTACAGATACGCAGTATTTT
>.|TRBV9|TRBJ1-2|.
CASSVGRGTSYGYTF
TGTGCCAGCAGCGTAGGGAGGGGAACATCCTATGGCTACACCTTC